This entry lists 28 T cell receptor beta chains sequenced from one sample in a study of T cell responses to AZD1222 COVID-19 vaccine. Assay used: immunoSEQ multiplex PCR; TCRdb lists only in-frame clones, some missing. In the table there are some 60,000 clones, approximately 82% of which are singletons. Specimen: peripheral blood, collected on day 0 of AZD1222 vaccination. These receptors were collected from an adult in good health.

This chain connects TRBV7-2 to TRBJ2-2, with D possibly matching TRBD2 (5 bases). Germline assignment: CDR1 SGHTA and CDR2 FQGNSA. Trimming shortened V by 5 bases and J by 9 bases, and 10 bases separated the two germline ends. The CDR3 contains 12 residues. CDR3 coding DNA: TGTGCCAGCAGCCCCCCGGGGAGGGAGCTGTTTTTT. Protein sequence: CASSPPGRELFF.

CDR3 in DNA: TGTGCCAGCAGCCTCCATGGACAGGGGGGAACCTACGAGCAGTACTTC. This gives the protein CASSLHGQGGTYEQYF. The chain recombines TRBV7-2 with TRBJ2-7; the match to TRBD1 covers 10 bases. This CDR3 has 16 amino acids. Germline assignment: CDR1 SGHTA and CDR2 FQGNSA. The J segment lost 2 bases and the V segment lost 5 bases, leaving 9 bases of the junction unmatched.

This rearrangement joins TRBV18 to TRBJ1-4, with 9 bases identical to TRBD1. V trimming: 6 bases; J trimming: 8 bases; junction bases outside the gene matches: 7. In germline, CDR1 is KGHSH, CDR2 LQKENI. The CDR3 has 14 amino acids. CDR3 DNA sequence: TGTGCCAGCTCCCCCGGGACAGGGCCCGAAAAACTGTTTTTT. Residues: CASSPGTGPEKLFF.

Here the CDR3 DNA reads TGTGCCACCAGGGGTAGCTCAGATACGCAGTATTTT. It translates to CATRGSSDTQYF. The V call is TRBV24-1, the J call TRBJ2-3; D gene uncertain. CDR3 length: 12 amino acids. CDR1 and CDR2 from the germline V gene are KGHDR and SFDVKD. Trimming stripped 7 bases from V and 4 bases from J, with 8 bases between.

This chain joins TRBV19 and TRBJ2-7, with TRBD2 as a possible D gene (5 bases). The CDR3 loop spans 15 amino acids. Trimming cost V 5 bases and J 0 bases, with 14 bases left between them. Germline V gives CDR1 LNHDA, CDR2 SQIVND (reference sequence). CDR3 protein: CASSSRGASSYEQYF. DNA of the CDR3: TGTGCCAGTAGTTCCCGGGGTGCCAGCTCCTACGAGCAGTACTTC.

The gene calls are TRBV2 and TRBJ2-1, with 13 bases aligning to TRBD2. The CDR3 runs 14 residues. J gave up 7 bases and V 10 bases, and 7 bases lay outside the gene matches. Looked up from germline, CDR1 is SNHLY and CDR2 is FYNNEI. The CDR3 sequence is CATQLAGGVNEQFF. For the CDR3, the DNA is TGTGCCACCCAACTAGCGGGAGGGGTAAATGAGCAGTTCTTC.

This clone was detected only once. The chain carries TRBV9 and TRBJ2-5, with 7 bases lining up with TRBD2. The CDR3 spans 15 residues. V shed 3 bases, J shed 4 bases, and the junction held 9 bases outside the gene matches. Germline CDR1 is SGDLS and CDR2 is YYNGEE. CDR3 DNA: TGTGCCAGCAGCGAGAGGGGCGGGAGATTAGAGACCCAGTACTTC. Encoded protein: CASSERGGRLETQYF.

The gene calls are TRBV11-3 and TRBJ2-1, with TRBD1 identical over 11 bases. From germline, CDR1 is SGHNT and CDR2 YENEEA. Trimming removed 4 bases from V and 2 bases from J; junction bases left unmatched: 1. The CDR3 is 15 residues long. CDR3 region: CASSWTGGAYNEQFF. The CDR3 DNA follows: TGTGCCAGCAGCTGGACAGGGGGCGCCTACAATGAGCAGTTCTTC.

The rearrangement uses TRBV5-4 and TRBJ1-6, with D perhaps matching TRBD1 (6 bases). CDR1 and CDR2 from the germline V gene are SGHNT and YYREEE (reference sequence). The germline V and J ends were trimmed by 2 bases and 7 bases, with 19 bases remaining between them. CDR3 length: 17 amino acids. The CDR3 DNA is TGTGCCAGCAGCTTAACCAGGGGTGGAGGCCTAAATTCACCCCTCCACTTT. This codes for CASSLTRGGGLNSPLHF.

The chain recombines TRBV6-2 or TRBV6-3 with TRBJ2-1, with 8 bases identical to TRBD2. In germline, CDR1 is MNHEY, CDR2 SVGEGT. The CDR3 has 15 residues. The junction had 8 bases not matched to a gene; V was cut back by 0 bases and J by 10 bases. CDR3 nucleotides: TGTGCCAGCAGTTACTCGACGGCGGGAGGCCGCGAGCAGTTCTTC. Translated, it gives CASSYSTAGGREQFF.

The V gene is TRBV30, the J gene TRBJ1-4; 7 nucleotides match TRBD1. V lost 4 bases and J lost 7; bases outside the gene matches: 6. This CDR3 is 13 amino acids long. Germline V gene data show CDR1 as GTSNPN and CDR2 as SVGIG (reference sequence). The CDR3 nucleotides read TGTGCCTGGACCAGACAGGGCGGTGAAAAACTGTTTTTT. It encodes CAWTRQGGEKLFF.

This clone appeared a single time. The CDR3 DNA sequence: TGTGCCAGCAGCCTCTCCGGGACAGGGACGGGGGAGCAGTACGTC. It specifies CASSLSGTGTGEQYV. The chain uses TRBV3-1 (or the pseudogene TRBV3-2) and TRBJ2-7; TRBD1 aligns across 9 bases. V shed 4 bases and J 7 bases; nucleotides not matched to a gene: 11. Per germline, CDR1 LGHDT and CDR2 YNNKEL (reference sequence). CDR3 length: 15 amino acids.

The V gene is TRBV7-3, the J gene TRBJ1-6; the D is unclear. The CDR3 is 13 amino acids. Germline CDR1 and CDR2: SGHTA and FQGTGA. V was cut by 4 bases and J by 5 bases, with 6 bases left in between. This CDR3 reads CASSYSDNSPLHF. The CDR3 nucleotides are TGTGCCAGCAGCTACAGCGATAATTCACCCCTCCACTTT.

This rearrangement joins TRBV19 to TRBJ2-1; unclear D gene. CDR1 and CDR2 from the germline V gene are LNHDA and SQIVND (reference sequence). V was cut by 9 bases and J by 0 bases, with 12 bases left in between. CDR3 size: 14 residues. The CDR3 spells CASRTTSSYNEQFF. Written as DNA, the CDR3 is TGTGCCAGCAGGACCACTTCCTCCTACAATGAGCAGTTCTTC.

J is TRBJ1-2 and V is TRBV7-2; D is ambiguous. Between the trimmed V and J ends, which lost 3 bases and 1 base, there was a span of 12 bases. Germline assignment: CDR1 SGHTA and CDR2 FQGNSA. This CDR3 is built from 15 residues. The CDR3 sequence is CASSFGIDLNYGYTF. In DNA, the CDR3 is TGTGCCAGCAGCTTCGGAATAGATCTTAACTATGGCTACACCTTC.

The chain joins TRBV9 to TRBJ2-7, with TRBD2 identical over 7 bases. From germline, CDR1 is SGDLS and CDR2 YYNGEE. CDR3 length: 14 residues. The trim removed 5 bases at V and 0 bases at J, leaving 5 bases unmatched. The CDR3 nucleotides read TGTGCCAGCAGACCCGGACTAGACTCCTACGAGCAGTACTTC. It translates to CASRPGLDSYEQYF.

The rearrangement uses TRBV4-1 and TRBJ1-1, with 8 bases that match TRBD1. With 4 bases clipped from V and 2 bases from J, the junction kept 6 bases outside the gene matches. The CDR3 has 15 amino acids. The germline V gene has CDR1 MGHRA and CDR2 YSYEKL. The CDR3 coding sequence is TGCGCCAGCAGCCTATTGGGACAGGCTAACACTGAAGCTTTCTTT. It specifies CASSLLGQANTEAFF.

The genes are TRBV12-3 or TRBV12-4 and TRBJ1-1; D remains unclear. The CDR3 sequence is 12 residues long. V lost 2 bases and J 11 bases, leaving 12 bases between the germline ends. DNA of the CDR3: TGTGCCAGCAGTTTAAGTCTCGATCGGGCTTTCTTT. Its protein product is CASSLSLDRAFF.

The gene calls are TRBV7-3 and TRBJ2-1, with D perhaps TRBD2 (5 bases). There are 15 residues in the CDR3. The V and J ends lost 3 bases and 6 bases respectively, with 15 bases between them. Looked up from germline, CDR1 is SGHTA and CDR2 is FQGTGA. The CDR3 sequence: CASSFSGSLSNEQFF. The CDR3 DNA follows: TGTGCCAGCAGCTTTTCGGGAAGCTTGTCCAATGAGCAGTTCTTC.

The chain joins TRBV6-1 to TRBJ1-1; D might be TRBD1 (5 bases). Germline V lookup: CDR1 MNHNS, CDR2 SASEGT. This CDR3 is built from 13 residues. The ends were cut back, 5 bases at V and 4 bases at J, with 11 bases in the middle. The CDR3 loop is CASSFGASTEAFF. In nucleotides, the CDR3 is TGTGCCAGCAGTTTTGGGGCGAGCACTGAAGCTTTCTTT.

This clone has just one count. The V and J genes are TRBV6-2 or TRBV6-3 and TRBJ2-1; no reliable D call. V shed 4 bases and J shed 0 bases, with 10 bases lying between them. This CDR3 region has 15 residues. Germline CDR1 reads MNHEY; CDR2 reads SVGEGT. The CDR3, as DNA: TGTGCCAGCAGTTTAGGACCAGGCTCCTACAATGAGCAGTTCTTC. Translating gives CASSLGPGSYNEQFF.

This sequence joins TRBV2 and TRBJ2-1; D could derive from TRBD1 or TRBD2 (5 bases each). V lost 7 bases and J lost 12, with 22 bases in between. Germline V CDR1 and CDR2: SNHLY, FYNNEI. The CDR3 is 14 residues long. CDR3 coding DNA: TGTGCCAGCACCATCGGGACGGTGCTCATCGGGCAGTTCTTC. Amino acids: CASTIGTVLIGQFF.

This rearrangement joins TRBV29-1 to TRBJ2-6; D uncertain. Germline values: CDR1 SQVTM, CDR2 ANQGSEA. Trimming removed 6 bases at V and 1 base at J, with 7 bases between. The CDR3 extends over 13 amino acids. CDR3 protein: CSVAESGANVLTF. The CDR3 DNA reads TGCAGCGTAGCTGAGTCTGGGGCCAACGTCCTGACTTTC. The whole variable domain, filled in from reference TRBV29-1 and TRBJ2-6, reads SAVISQKPSRDICQRGTSLTIQCQVDSQVTMMFWYRQQPGQSLTLIATANQGSEATYESGFVIDKFPISRPNLTFSTLTVSNMSPEDSSIYLCSVAESGANVLTFGAGSRLTVL.

The CDR3 DNA sequence: TGTGCCAGCAGTTTGTCTCAATCACCCCTCCACTTT. Protein product: CASSLSQSPLHF. V and J are TRBV12-3 or TRBV12-4 and TRBJ1-6, with D unresolved. V was pared by 3 bases and J by 10 bases, with 7 bases between. This CDR3 contains 12 residues.

This sequence joins TRBV19 and TRBJ2-6; the D is unclear. V was cut by 7 bases and J by 0 bases, with 7 bases left in between. This CDR3 has 14 amino acids. CDR1 is LNHDA and CDR2 is SQIVND in the germline V gene (reference sequence). The CDR3 DNA reads as TGTGCCAGTAAAACGGACTCTGGGGCCAACGTCCTGACTTTC. Its protein product is CASKTDSGANVLTF.

The chain combines TRBV19 with TRBJ2-3, with a possible D match to TRBD2 (5 bases). The CDR3 has 16 residues. CDR1 LNHDA and CDR2 SQIVND come from the germline V gene (reference sequence). The germline V and J ends were trimmed by 7 bases and 1 base, with 18 bases remaining between them. CDR3 loop: CASTKGGLGGTDTQYF. The CDR3 DNA is TGTGCCAGTACCAAAGGCGGGTTGGGTGGCACAGATACGCAGTATTTT.

This clone was found once. CDR3 sequence (DNA): TGTGCCGTTAGTTTTGGGGGCGCATCATTACGTACGCAGTATTTT. Translation gives CAVSFGGASLRTQYF. The chain has TRBV6-7 and TRBJ2-3; D perhaps matches TRBD1 (6 bases). TRBV6-7 is designated an ORF whose function remains uncertain. This CDR3 spans 15 amino acids. V lost 11 bases to trimming and J lost 8 bases, with 26 bases between them.

The chain carries TRBV10-3 and TRBJ2-1; 10 bases are shared with TRBD1. In germline, CDR1 is ENHRY, CDR2 SYGVKD. This CDR3 has 16 residues. J was trimmed by 6 bases and V by 6 bases; bases with no gene match: 11. CDR3 loop: CAISAPTGTGANEQFF. The CDR3 region has the DNA TGTGCCATCAGCGCTCCAACCGGGACAGGGGCCAATGAGCAGTTCTTC.